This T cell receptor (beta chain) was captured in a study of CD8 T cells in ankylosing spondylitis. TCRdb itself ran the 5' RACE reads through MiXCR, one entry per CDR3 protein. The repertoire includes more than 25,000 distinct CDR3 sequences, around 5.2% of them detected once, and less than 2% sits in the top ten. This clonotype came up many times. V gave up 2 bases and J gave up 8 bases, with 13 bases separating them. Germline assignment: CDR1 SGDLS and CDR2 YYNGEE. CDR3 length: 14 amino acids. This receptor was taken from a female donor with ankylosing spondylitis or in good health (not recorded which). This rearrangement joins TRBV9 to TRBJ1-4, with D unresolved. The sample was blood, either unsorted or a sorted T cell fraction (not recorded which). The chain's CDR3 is CASSVTTSQEKLFF. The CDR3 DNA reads TGTGCCAGCAGCGTCACCACCTCCCAGGAAAAACTGTTTTTT.